The text below deals with one T cell receptor (beta chain). Its antigen remains unidentified. The data derive from a study of persistence of HIV-infected CD4 T cells. Cells were stimulated nonspecifically with anti-CD3/anti-CD28 magnetic beads. Sorting of responding CD4+ T cells relied on upregulated CD40 ligand together with CD69. Sequencing used immunoSEQ version 4 in survey mode. Measured with immunoSEQ multiplex PCR; TCRdb has only the in-frame clones, and not every one. Found here are roughly 45,000 clones, about 89% of them singletons; the top ten hold approximately 0.97%. Germline lookup yields CDR1 LGHDT and CDR2 YNNKEL (reference sequence). The CDR3 extends over 14 amino acids. V shed 3 bases and J 2 bases; nucleotides not matched to a gene: 3.

The origin of this receptor is an adult man with HIV who was CMV-seropositive. The chain joins TRBV3-1 (or the pseudogene TRBV3-2) to TRBJ1-2; 7 bases agree with TRBD1. Specimen: CD4+ T cells sorted from PBMCs after approximately 19-hour stimulation, collected from a patient who received antiretroviral therapy. The chain's CDR3 is CASSHLQGNYGYTF. The CDR3 DNA follows: TGTGCCAGCAGCCACTTACAGGGGAACTATGGCTACACCTTC.